The present entry profiles one T cell receptor (beta chain) with its context. Its antigen is not yet known. No clone much larger than this one lies a single base away; base qualities are absent. The library was obtained by the immunoSEQ multiplex PCR assay. A mixture of 60 forward primers for TCR Vbeta segments and 13 reverse primers for TCR Jbeta segments was used in the multiplex PCR. Amplification of the CDR3 region of rearranged TCR beta genes was performed with a multiplex PCR assay on genomic DNA. On the Illumina HiSeq System, the amplified TCR beta libraries were sequenced as 87-base-pair reads. The original pipeline was this. A later analysis counted tens of millions of unique TCR beta chains across the 550 to 800 repertoires, and around 9.9 million of these chains were shared by at least two donors. To remove PCR and sequencing errors, raw reads were error-corrected and collapsed into unique sequences using a nearest-neighbor algorithm that merged closely related sequences. To assign V, D and J gene segments, CDR3 sequences were aligned to IMGT reference sequences. Each retained sequence needed at least a six-nucleotide match to both a V gene segment and a J gene segment. A rearrangement was called productive if the CDR3 had no stop codons and remained in frame with V and J, and every other rearrangement was called non-productive. Following IMGT convention, CDR3 was defined as the stretch from the second conserved V-encoded cysteine to the conserved J-encoded phenylalanine. In an earlier analysis of around 600 of the donors, sequences lacking an unambiguous match to a single V gene segment were excluded. In an earlier analysis of several hundred of the donors, a V segment was called functional when productive rearrangements were above 56.7%, and segregating when the standard deviation between donors exceeded 5%. A statistical classification framework was built for diagnosing cytomegalovirus status from the catalog of TCR beta chain sequences. V and J gene assignment, in a later analysis, came from comparing TCR nucleotide sequences with IMGT/GENE-DB human TR gene sequences. Using the TCRdist pipeline, a later analysis assigned CDR3 sequences along with most-parsimonious VDJ recombination scenarios. In a later analysis, each TCR beta chain was defined by its CDR3 amino acid sequence together with its V-gene family, and reads without a unique V-gene family were excluded. As a way to deal with suspected cross-contamination and a sequencing artifact, a later analysis dropped roughly 620 nucleotide sequences that were highly shared and had low generation probability. In a later analysis, a clonal expansion index for each public chain was calculated from normalized within-repertoire ranks of inferred template counts. Generation probabilities in a later analysis came from a VDJ recombination model fitted to out-of-frame rearrangements, and those results were checked against IGoR. Hypergeometric tests were used in a later analysis to score TCR-TCR, TCR-HLA and TCR-CMV co-occurrence, with a repertoire-size bias correction applied to the TCR pairs. A later analysis estimated false discovery rates by permuting HLA or CMV assignments 20 times. In a later analysis, co-occurring TCRs were grouped using DBSCAN, and TCRdist sequence similarity was added for clustering within HLA-allele-positive subsets. Repertoires with fewer than 30,000 or more than 120,000 public chains were left out of co-occurrence clustering, as were about five repertoires with anomalous nucleotide sharing. This immuneACCESS table, as held by TCRdb, lists in-frame sequences with V and J called but not all clones. Of the missing ones, under half trace to an unresolved V gene in checked studies; the others have no known cause. V and J calls and clone size are copied from that table; D and trimming were computed from the DNA. The sample table records 55,000 to 80,000 clones; around 80% of these occur just once. The top ten clones comprise about 9.6% of the sample.

The sample belongs to a study of cytomegalovirus exposure and HLA in healthy donors (dated by TCRdb to the late 2010s). For the study in its entirety: An earlier analysis of 587 of the donors reported over 250 Gb of sequence data and 95 million to 140 million unique TCR beta sequences obtained from about 180 million T cells. Around 320 gigabases of sequencing data and tens of millions of unique TCR sequences were included in an early release covering 550 to 650 HLA-typed donors. The genetic ancestry cluster associated with self-reported Caucasian donors included 70% to 85% of the roughly 410 genotyped donors. The study was designed to test whether signatures of past pathogen exposure could be identified by cataloging public T cell receptors. The T cell repertoires of 670 or so subjects were profiled by immunosequencing and related to cytomegalovirus serostatus. Along with the approximately 700-subject first cohort, a separate validation cohort of around 110 different subjects was used. To predict cytomegalovirus infection status, the study combined high-throughput TCR immunosequencing, statistical association of individual TCRs with disease status, and machine learning. A later analysis re-examined previously published TCR beta repertoires from more than 550 donors and added high-resolution HLA genotyping to investigate patterns of TCR occurrence. Rather than drawing on any new phenotypic data, the later analysis identified candidate immune exposures from TCR beta sequences and the way those sequences occurred across donors. An earlier analysis of 500 to 750 of the donors applied high-throughput TCR beta sequencing to assess whether each TCR beta V gene segment acted as functional or pseudogenic. Donor age, sex, ethnicity and CMV serostatus were compiled together with the repertoire data. In a later genetic analysis, genome-wide SNP genotypes for about 55% of the roughly 670 donors were used, and that subset was treated as a discovery cohort. All discovery cohort repertoires had been generated using a single sequencing platform. HLA typing covered class I and class II loci at four-digit resolution. Typing coverage varied by locus: about 620-630 donors for A, B, C, DRB1 and DQB1; roughly 560 for DQA1; approximately 570 for DPA1; more than 450 for DPB1. Several DR-DQ haplotypes were treated as single units for association and clustering because of strong linkage in the cohort. Among several hundred genotyped donors of the cohort, an average of about 220,000 unique TCR beta nucleotide sequences was sequenced per donor, of which roughly 17% were non-productive.

The cohort comprised fewer than 750 healthy bone marrow donors. Cohort members were all nominally healthy when sampled, although unrecorded immune exposures were likely present. The donor tested CMV seronegative, placing the donor among the 300 to 400 seronegative members of the cohort. A peripheral blood sample was provided by each donor, and peripheral blood mononuclear cells were used for TCR beta sequencing. Genomic DNA extraction from the blood cell samples was performed with the Qiagen DNeasy Blood Extraction Kit. What the study reported, not specific to this receptor: Specific HLA alleles were associated with roughly 16,000 TCR beta sequences at a false discovery rate of 0.05 in a later analysis. Roughly uniform sequencing depth across donors was assumed in presence/absence analyses, although this assumption may not hold. When HLA alleles, especially DR and DQ, strongly co-occurred, attributing TCR associations to individual alleles was difficult. In a later analysis, most CMV-associated TCR beta chains were found to appear HLA-restricted, with HLA associations seemingly driven largely by CMV exposure. Some IMGT-functional V segments, including TRBV6-2 and TRBV6-3, could not be distinguished by the 87-base-pair reads and were therefore excluded. Because HLA typing was unavailable for some donors at each locus, only the typed subset was used in association tests. Several of the top co-occurrence clusters appeared to be linked to parvovirus B19, influenza, CMV and Epstein-Barr virus, according to a later analysis. Most TCR sequences were observed very rarely across donors, whereas some public TCRs were present in many individuals. Linkage disequilibrium might explain the correlated functional status among segregating V segments, but an unknown experimental factor could not be excluded. The only immune exposure information available for the cohort was CMV serostatus. A few of the identified cytomegalovirus-associated TCR beta chains were confirmed in vitro to be specific for cytomegalovirus antigens. In a later analysis, the rate of TCR association differed among HLA loci, with DRB1 alleles having the most associated TCRs and HLA-C alleles having the fewest. Compared with equally common non-associated chains, HLA-associated TCR beta chains in a later analysis were more clonally expanded and had lower generation probabilities. V-gene and J-gene trimming of TCR beta chains was associated with a missense DCLRE1C variant in a later genetic analysis, and the association was replicated in an independent cohort. A group of highly shared sequence variants was considered likely to be a technical artifact of the sequencing pipeline. A total of roughly 160 TCR beta chains were listed by the study as associated with cytomegalovirus. The authors suggested that the approach could potentially be extended to other disease states and immunological phenotypes. A further reported finding was that TCR beta sequences accurately predicted the HLA-A and HLA-B alleles for most subjects in the first cohort. Cytomegalovirus status was reported to be diagnosed by the classifier with high specificity and sensitivity in both the original and validation cohorts. Because counts were too low, roughly 18 rarely observed V segments, including chromosome 9 orphons, were left out of the earlier analysis of about 620 of the donors. Only TCR beta chains were sequenced in this cohort, and the absence of alpha or paired-chain data limited detectable features. In an earlier analysis of 450 to 750 of the donors, most TCR beta V segments appeared in productive rearrangements about 90% or about 30% of the time, broadly matching IMGT annotations. Compared with the roughly 700-donor mean, donors in an Asian-associated ancestry cluster had fewer N-insertions in productive TCRs, according to a later genetic analysis.

From V the trimming removes 5 bases and from J it removes 4 bases, while the gene matches leave 6 bases of the junction unaccounted for. CDR1 MDHEN and CDR2 SYDVKM were looked up in the germline V gene. From the cysteine up to the phenylalanine, the CDR3 has a length of 14 residues. Only the CDR3 portion is preserved as DNA: 42 bases, with reading frame beginning at the first base. The sequencing input was PBMCs. The chain was built from TRBV28 and TRBJ2-5; TRBD1 aligns with 8 central bases. The TCR was taken from a man in his forties in good health and CMV-seronegative. The DNA reads TGTGCCAGCAGTCTGACAGGGGCTGGAGAGACCCAGTACTTC. Translated, it reads CASSLTGAGETQYF.